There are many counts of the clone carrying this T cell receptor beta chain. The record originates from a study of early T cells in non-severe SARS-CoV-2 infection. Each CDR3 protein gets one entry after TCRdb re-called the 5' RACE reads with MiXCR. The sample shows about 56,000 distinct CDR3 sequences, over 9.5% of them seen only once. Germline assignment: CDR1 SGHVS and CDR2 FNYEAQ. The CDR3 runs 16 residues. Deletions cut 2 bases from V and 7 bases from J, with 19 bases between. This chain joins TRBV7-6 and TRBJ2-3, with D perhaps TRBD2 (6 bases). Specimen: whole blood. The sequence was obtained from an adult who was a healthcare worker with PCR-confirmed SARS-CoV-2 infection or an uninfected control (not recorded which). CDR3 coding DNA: TGTGCCAGCAGCTTAAACGTCGGGAGCCCGCCTAATACGCAGTATTTT. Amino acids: CASSLNVGSPPNTQYF. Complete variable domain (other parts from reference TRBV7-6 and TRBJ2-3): GAGVSQSPRYKVTKRGQDVALRCDPISGHVSLYWYRQALGQGPEFLTYFNYEAQQDKSGLPNDRFSAERPEGSISTLTIQRTEQRDSAMYRCASSLNVGSPPNTQYFGPGTRLTVL.